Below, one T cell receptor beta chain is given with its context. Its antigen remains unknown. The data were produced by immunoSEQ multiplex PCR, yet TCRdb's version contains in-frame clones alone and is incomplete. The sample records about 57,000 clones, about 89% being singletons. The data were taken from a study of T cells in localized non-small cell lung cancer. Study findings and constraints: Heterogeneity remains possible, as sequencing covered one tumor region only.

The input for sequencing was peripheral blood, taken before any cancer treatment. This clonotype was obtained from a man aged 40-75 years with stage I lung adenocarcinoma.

The chain's CDR3 is CSAGSYNEQFF. The CDR3 region has the DNA TGCAGTGCTGGGAGCTACAATGAGCAGTTCTTC. The V and J genes are TRBV20-1 and TRBJ2-1, with a tentative D call TRBD2 (5 bases). V lost 5 bases to trimming and J lost 3 bases, with 5 bases between them. CDR1 and CDR2 (germline): DFQATT, SNEGSKA (reference sequence). CDR3 size: 11 residues.